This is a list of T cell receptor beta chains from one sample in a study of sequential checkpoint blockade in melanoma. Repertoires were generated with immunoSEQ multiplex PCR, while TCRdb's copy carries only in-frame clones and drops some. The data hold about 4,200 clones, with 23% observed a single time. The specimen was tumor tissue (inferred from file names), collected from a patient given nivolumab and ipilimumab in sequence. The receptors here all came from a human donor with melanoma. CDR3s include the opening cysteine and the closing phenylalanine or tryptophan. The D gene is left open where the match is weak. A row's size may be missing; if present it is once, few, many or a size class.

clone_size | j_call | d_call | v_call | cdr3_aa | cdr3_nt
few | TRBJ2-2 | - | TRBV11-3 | CASSLDSPNTGELFF | TGTGCCAGCAGCTTAGACAGTCCGAACACCGGGGAGCTGTTTTTT
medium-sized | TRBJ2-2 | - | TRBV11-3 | CASSLVADNTGELFF | TGTGCCAGCAGCTTGGTGGCGGACAACACCGGGGAGCTGTTTTTT
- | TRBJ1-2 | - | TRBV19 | CASSIDVGSYGYTF | TGTGCCAGTAGTATAGATGTGGGAAGCTATGGCTACACCTTC
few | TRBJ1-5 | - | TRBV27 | CASSPYGASQPQHF | TGTGCCAGCAGTCCTTATGGGGCGAGTCAGCCCCAGCATTTT
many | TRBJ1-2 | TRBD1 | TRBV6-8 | CASSPGTESYGYTF | TGTGCCAGCAGTCCCGGGACAGAATCCTATGGCTACACCTTC
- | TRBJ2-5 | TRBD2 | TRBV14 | CASSPRLAGWGETQYF | TGTGCCAGCAGCCCCCGACTAGCGGGATGGGGGGAGACCCAGTACTTC
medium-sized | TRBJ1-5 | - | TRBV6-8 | CASSGGTLENQPQHF | TGTGCCAGCAGTGGGGGGACATTGGAGAATCAGCCCCAGCATTTT
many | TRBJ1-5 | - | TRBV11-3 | CASSVGSGAEPQHF | TGTGCCAGCAGCGTGGGATCTGGCGCGGAGCCCCAGCATTTT
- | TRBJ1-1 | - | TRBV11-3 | CASSLISGAQDTEAFF | TGTGCCAGCAGCTTAATTAGTGGGGCGCAAGACACTGAAGCTTTCTTT
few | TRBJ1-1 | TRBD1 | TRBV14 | CASSRQGARGTEAFF | TGTGCCAGCAGTAGACAGGGGGCGCGGGGCACTGAAGCTTTCTTT
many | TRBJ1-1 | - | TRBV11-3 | CASSQGGWDTEAFF | TGTGCCAGCAGCCAAGGGGGATGGGACACTGAAGCTTTCTTT
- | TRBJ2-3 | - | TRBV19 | CASSTGVASTDTQYF | TGTGCCAGTAGTACAGGGGTCGCAAGTACAGATACGCAGTATTTT
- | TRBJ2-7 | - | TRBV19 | CASSIGRRGYEQYF | TGTGCCAGTAGTATTGGACGGCGGGGCTACGAGCAGTACTTC
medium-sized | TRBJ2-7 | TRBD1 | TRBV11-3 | CASSLEGDSDEQYF | TGTGCCAGCAGCTTGGAAGGGGACAGCGACGAGCAGTACTTC
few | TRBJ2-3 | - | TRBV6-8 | CASSDGGRGDTQYF | TGTGCCAGCAGCGACGGGGGCCGGGGGGATACGCAGTATTTT
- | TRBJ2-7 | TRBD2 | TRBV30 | CIGTSFSGEQYF | TGTATAGGGACTAGCTTTTCAGGAGAGCAGTACTTC
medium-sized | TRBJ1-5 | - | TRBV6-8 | CASSSGLGNQPQHF | TGTGCCAGCAGTAGCGGGTTGGGCAATCAGCCCCAGCATTTT
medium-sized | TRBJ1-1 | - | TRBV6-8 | CAINPGIGTEAFF | TGTGCCATCAACCCAGGGATCGGCACTGAAGCTTTCTTT
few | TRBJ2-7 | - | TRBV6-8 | CASSYTGSSYEQYF | TGTGCCAGCAGTTACACCGGGAGTTCCTACGAGCAGTACTTC
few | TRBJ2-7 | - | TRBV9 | CASSVEGRGYEQYF | TGTGCCAGCAGCGTAGAGGGAAGGGGCTACGAGCAGTACTTC
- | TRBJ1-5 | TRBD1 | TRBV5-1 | CASSPGQGGSNQPQHF | TGCGCCAGCAGCCCCGGACAGGGGGGAAGCAATCAGCCCCAGCATTTT
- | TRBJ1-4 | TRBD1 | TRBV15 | CATSPRTGDNEKLFF | TGTGCCACCAGCCCACGGACAGGAGACAATGAAAAACTGTTTTTT
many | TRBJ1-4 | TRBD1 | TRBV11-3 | CASSRSRGESWEKLFF | TGTGCCAGCAGCAGGTCCAGGGGGGAGAGTTGGGAAAAACTGTTTTTT
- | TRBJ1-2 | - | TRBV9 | CASSGTWRDGYTF | TGTGCCAGCAGCGGCACTTGGAGGGATGGCTACACCTTC
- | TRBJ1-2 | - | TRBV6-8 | CASRVGLPAHYGYTF | TGTGCCAGCCGTGTGGGACTCCCAGCACACTATGGCTACACCTTC
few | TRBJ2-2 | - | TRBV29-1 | CSVVRADANTGELFF | TGCAGCGTTGTACGAGCGGACGCGAACACCGGGGAGCTGTTTTTT
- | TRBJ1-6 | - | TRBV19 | CASSAGRGNNSPLHF | TGTGCCAGTAGTGCCGGCAGGGGAAACAATTCACCCCTCCACTTT
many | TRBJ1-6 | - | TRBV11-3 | CASSLRNDIGSNSPLHF | TGTGCCAGCAGCTTACGTAACGACATCGGTAGTAATTCACCCCTCCACTTT
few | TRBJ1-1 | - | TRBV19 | CASSLTRNEAFF | TGTGCCAGTAGTCTTACCCGGAACGAAGCTTTCTTT
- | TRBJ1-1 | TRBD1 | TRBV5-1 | CASSLQGALNTEAFF | TGCGCCAGCAGCTTACAGGGGGCTTTAAACACTGAAGCTTTCTTT
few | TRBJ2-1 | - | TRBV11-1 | CASSPGGTRSYNEQFF | TGTGCCAGCAGCCCTGGAGGGACTCGCTCCTACAATGAGCAGTTCTTC
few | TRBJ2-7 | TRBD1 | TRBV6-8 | CASSSLGQVATYEQYF | TGTGCCAGCAGTTCCCTAGGACAGGTAGCCACCTACGAGCAGTACTTC
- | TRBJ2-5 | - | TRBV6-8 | CASSYWGRLQETQYF | TGTGCCAGCAGTTACTGGGGACGGCTCCAAGAGACCCAGTACTTC
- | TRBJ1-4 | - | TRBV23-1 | CASSPREGEKLFF | TGCGCCAGCAGCCCCCGGGAGGGCGAAAAACTGTTTTTT
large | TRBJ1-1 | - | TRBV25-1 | CASSLGQNTEAFF | TGTGCCAGCAGCCTCGGACAGAACACTGAAGCTTTCTTT
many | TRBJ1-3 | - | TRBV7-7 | CASRQHGFGNTIYF | TGTGCCAGCAGACAACACGGATTTGGGAACACCATATATTTT
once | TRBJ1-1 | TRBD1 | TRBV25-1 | CASIPRGLQGNTEAFF | TGTGCCAGCATCCCGAGGGGGCTTCAAGGGAACACTGAAGCTTTCTTT
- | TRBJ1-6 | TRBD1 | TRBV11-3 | CASSSQTGGRSPLHF | TGTGCCAGCAGCTCCCAAACAGGGGGACGTTCACCCCTCCACTTT
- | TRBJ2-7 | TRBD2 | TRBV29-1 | CSVGGLAGGLEQYF | TGCAGCGTTGGGGGACTAGCGGGAGGGCTTGAGCAGTACTTC
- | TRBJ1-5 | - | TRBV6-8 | CASSDGPWGDQPQHF | TGTGCCAGCAGTGATGGCCCCTGGGGGGATCAGCCCCAGCATTTT
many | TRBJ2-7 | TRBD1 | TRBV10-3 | CAISEWGQGYEQYF | TGTGCCATCAGTGAGTGGGGACAGGGCTACGAGCAGTACTTC
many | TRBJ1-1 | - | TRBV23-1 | CASSVAGGTEAFF | TGCGCCAGCAGCGTGGCCGGGGGTACTGAAGCTTTCTTT
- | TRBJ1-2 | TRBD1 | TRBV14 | CASSQEGQATEGYTF | TGTGCCAGCAGCCAAGAGGGACAGGCGACGGAAGGCTACACCTTC
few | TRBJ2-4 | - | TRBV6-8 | CASSVGGSVAKNIQYF | TGTGCCAGCAGCGTCGGGGGCTCGGTGGCCAAAAACATTCAGTACTTC
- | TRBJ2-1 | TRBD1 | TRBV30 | CAWNQGDSYNEQFF | TGTGCCTGGAATCAGGGGGACTCCTACAATGAGCAGTTCTTC
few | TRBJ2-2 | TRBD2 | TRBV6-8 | CASSYPGSGGINTGELFF | TGTGCCAGCAGTTACCCTGGTAGCGGGGGGATCAACACCGGGGAGCTGTTTTTT
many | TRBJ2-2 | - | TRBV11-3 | CASSLFPRGTSNTGELFF | TGTGCCAGCAGCTTATTCCCAAGGGGGACATCGAACACCGGGGAGCTGTTTTTT
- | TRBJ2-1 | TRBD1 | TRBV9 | CASSPRRDSYNEQFF | TGTGCCAGCAGCCCCAGAAGGGACAGCTACAATGAGCAGTTCTTC
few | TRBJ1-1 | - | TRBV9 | CASSVGAGTSEAFF | TGTGCCAGCAGCGTAGGAGCTGGGACGAGTGAAGCTTTCTTT
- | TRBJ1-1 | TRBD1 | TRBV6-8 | CASTITGGRNTEAFF | TGTGCCAGCACTATTACAGGGGGTCGGAACACTGAAGCTTTCTTT
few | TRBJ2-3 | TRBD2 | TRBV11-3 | CASSARGEVDTQYF | TGTGCCAGCAGCGCGCGGGGGGAGGTAGATACGCAGTATTTT
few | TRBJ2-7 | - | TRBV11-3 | CASSLDGTGYEQYF | TGTGCCAGCAGCTTAGATGGCACTGGCTACGAGCAGTACTTC
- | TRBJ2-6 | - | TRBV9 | CASSVGDSGANVLTF | TGTGCCAGCAGCGTAGGGGACTCTGGGGCCAACGTCCTGACTTTC